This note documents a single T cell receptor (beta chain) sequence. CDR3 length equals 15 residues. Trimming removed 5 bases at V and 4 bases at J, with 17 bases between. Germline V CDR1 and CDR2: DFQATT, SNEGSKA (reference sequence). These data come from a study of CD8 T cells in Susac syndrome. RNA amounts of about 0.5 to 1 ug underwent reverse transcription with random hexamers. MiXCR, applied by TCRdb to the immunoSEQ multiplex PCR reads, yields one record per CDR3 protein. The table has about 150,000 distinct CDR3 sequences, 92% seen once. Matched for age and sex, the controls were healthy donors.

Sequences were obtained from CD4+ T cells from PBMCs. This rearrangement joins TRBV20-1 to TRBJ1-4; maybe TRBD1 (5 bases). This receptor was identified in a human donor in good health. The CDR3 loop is CSAHLTQGFNEKLFF. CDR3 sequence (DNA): TGCAGTGCTCACCTTACCCAGGGTTTTAATGAAAAACTGTTTTTT.